This TCR beta chain was sequenced for a study of T cell responses to AZD1222 COVID-19 vaccine. Overall study findings and caveats: It should be noted that donors were predominantly white British and more often female, and clonal diversity was possibly underestimated. Spike-specific TCR breadth and depth were elevated following two AZD1222 doses.

Notes on this clone: No antigen is known for it.

This table comes from immunoSEQ multiplex PCR, and its TCRdb copy is limited to in-frame clones, with some not included. The data show about 120,000 clones, about 92% seen once. Germline values: CDR1 MNHEY, CDR2 SVGAGI. V was pared by 4 bases and J by 0 bases, with 7 bases between. This CDR3 region has 14 residues. Here the sequenced sample was peripheral blood, taken on day 0 of AZD1222 vaccination. The receptor was derived from an adult in good health. The gene calls are TRBV6-5 and TRBJ1-3; D unclear. The CDR3 DNA reads as TGTGCCAGCAGTTCCGGGAGCTCTGGAAACACCATATATTTT. It encodes CASSSGSSGNTIYF.